These T cell receptor beta chains were read from a single sample in a study of regulatory T cells in long-lasting Graves disease. TCRdb fed the multiplex PCR reads into MiXCR, producing one record per CDR3 protein. The repertoire holds approximately 440,000 distinct CDR3 sequences, with about a quarter as singletons. The input for sequencing was peripheral blood mononuclear cells (PBMCs), taken when the disease was refractory, from a patient treated with antithyroid drugs. The receptors were sampled from a female donor with Graves disease. Both conserved end residues are part of each CDR3. The D gene is left open where the match is weak. Expanded clones are given a class, and other clones once, few, many or no size at all.

abundance	v_gene	d_gene	j_gene	CDR3aa	CDR3nt
few	TRBV2	-	TRBJ2-7	CASSSGYDEQYF	TGTGCCAGCAGCTCGGGGTACGACGAGCAGTACTTC
few	TRBV5-1	-	TRBJ2-5	CASVPGANRQETQYF	TGCGCCAGCGTCCCTGGAGCTAACCGCCAAGAGACCCAGTACTTC
-	TRBV10-3	-	TRBJ1-1	CAISGRMQGEAFF	TGTGCCATCAGTGGCCGGATGCAAGGTGAAGCTTTCTTT
-	TRBV15	TRBD1	TRBJ2-5	CATSKNRGSDETQYF	TGTGCCACCAGCAAAAACAGGGGTTCAGACGAGACCCAGTACTTC
few	TRBV6-9	-	TRBJ2-7	CASSYRDNLYEQYF	TGTGCCAGCAGTTACCGGGACAACCTCTACGAGCAGTACTTC
-	TRBV5-1	TRBD1	TRBJ1-2	CASSPGQGVDYGYTF	TGCGCCAGCAGCCCGGGACAGGGGGTCGACTATGGCTACACCTTC
many	TRBV28	-	TRBJ1-6	CAAAVGGDSPLHF	TGTGCCGCCGCAGTCGGGGGGGATTCACCCCTCCACTTT
few	TRBV12-3/TRBV12-4	-	TRBJ2-7	CASSLRELYEQYF	TGTGCCAGCAGTCTGAGGGAGCTTTACGAGCAGTACTTC
-	TRBV2	TRBD2	TRBJ2-1	CASSTTSGRARDEQFF	TGTGCCAGCAGTACTACTAGCGGGAGGGCCAGGGATGAGCAGTTCTTC
many	TRBV11-3	-	TRBJ2-5	CASSLGGLRQETQYF	TGTGCCAGCAGCTTAGGGGGACTCAGACAAGAGACCCAGTACTTC